Sequencing of this T cell receptor beta chain was carried out in a study of T-cell reconstitution after alpha-beta-depleted transplantation in children. Preparation of the TCRbeta library was carried out with unique molecular identifiers. TCRdb independently ran MiXCR on the PCR reads; one entry per CDR3 protein. The sample holds 420,000 or so distinct CDR3 sequences; approximately 10% are singletons and the top ten take roughly 6%. The sequence derives from a human donor who donated a stem cell graft to a child with acute myeloid leukemia. The source material was PBMCs from the stem cell graft donor, sampled from the stem cell graft.

The CDR3 bases are TGTGCCAGCAGCTTAGGTGGGGGACTCTCCACCTACGAGCAGTACGTC. This encodes CASSLGGGLSTYEQYV. This chain links TRBV7-2 with TRBJ2-7, with TRBD2 as a possible D gene (6 bases). V dropped 1 base and J dropped 2 bases, with 15 bases sitting between them. This CDR3 is 16 amino acids long. Germline V gives CDR1 SGHTA, CDR2 FQGNSA.